This T cell receptor beta chain was sequenced during a study of PD-L1 blockade in urothelial cancer. General study points: Pretreatment TCR clonality in blood, when below the median, was predictive of better survival.

Assay: immunoSEQ multiplex PCR; the TCRdb copy retains only in-frame clones and omits some. The sample includes under 55,000 clones, nearly 85% of them seen just once. On this clone: Antigen specificity is unknown.

The CDR3 covers 15 residues. Germline CDR1 and CDR2: SGHNT and YYREEE (reference sequence). Trimming took off 3 bases at V and 3 bases at J, with 16 bases between the two ends. The chain uses TRBV5-4 and TRBJ2-7, with D tentatively TRBD1 (6 bases). The sequence was collected from a man aged 35-49 years with urothelial cancer. The specimen was PBMCs, collected around atezolizumab (anti-PD-L1) treatment. As DNA, the CDR3 is TGTGCCAGCAGCTCACCCATTACAGGGAGCTACGAGCAGTACTTC. This translates into CASSSPITGSYEQYF.